Detailed here is one TCR beta chain. TCR beta was sequenced from blood CD8+ and CD4+ T cells. Bulk CD8+ and CD4+ cells came from magnetic negative isolation; CD8+ TEMRA by FACS. These data come from a study of CD8 T cells in Susac syndrome. A quantity of about 0.5 to 1 ug RNA underwent reverse transcription using random hexamers. An immunoSEQ multiplex PCR generated amplified TCR beta CDR3 products spanning 54 Vbeta and 13 Jbeta. TCRdb analysed the immunoSEQ multiplex PCR reads with MiXCR anew, one entry per CDR3 protein. Of some 120,000 distinct CDR3 sequences in the sample, nearly 95% were seen once. The V gene's germline CDR1 is SGHTA and CDR2 FQGNSA. The ends lost 5 bases at V and 7 bases at J; junction bases unmatched: 11. The CDR3 contains 16 residues.

The clonotype originates from a human donor in good health. The genes are TRBV7-2 and TRBJ2-7; 13 nucleotides agree with TRBD2. What was sequenced was CD4+ T cells from PBMCs. The CDR3 DNA reads TGTGCCAGCAGCCCGGGACTAGCGGGGATTCTTGGGGAGCAGTACTTC. Residues: CASSPGLAGILGEQYF.